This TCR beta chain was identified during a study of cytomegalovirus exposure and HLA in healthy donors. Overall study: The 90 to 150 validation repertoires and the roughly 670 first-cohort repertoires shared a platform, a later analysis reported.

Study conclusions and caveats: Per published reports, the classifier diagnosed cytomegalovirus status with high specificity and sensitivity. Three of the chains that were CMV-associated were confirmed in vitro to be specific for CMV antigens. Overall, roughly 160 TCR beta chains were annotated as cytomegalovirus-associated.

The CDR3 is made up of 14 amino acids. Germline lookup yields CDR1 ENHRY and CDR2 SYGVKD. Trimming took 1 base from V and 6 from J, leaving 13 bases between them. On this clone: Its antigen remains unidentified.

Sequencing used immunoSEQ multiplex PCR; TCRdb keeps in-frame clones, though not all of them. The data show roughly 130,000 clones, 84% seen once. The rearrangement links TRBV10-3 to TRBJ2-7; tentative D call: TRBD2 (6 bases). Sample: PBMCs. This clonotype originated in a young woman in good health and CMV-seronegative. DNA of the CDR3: TGTGCCATCAGTGAGTTAGGAGGGGCCGGCGAGCAGTACTTC. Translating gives CAISELGGAGEQYF.